The following is a T cell receptor (beta chain) sequence with its context. Its antigen is currently unknown. Together with a sample-barcoded 5' primer, a J-beta primer mix was included in a second PCR lasting roughly 6 to 12 cycles. Each cDNA molecule received a tag from a template-switch adaptor that had 12 random nucleotides. MiXCR was run by TCRdb on the 5' RACE reads, yielding one entry per CDR3 protein. Among hundreds of thousands of distinct CDR3 sequences listed, 21% were seen once. The record originates from a study of blood T cells in healthy people across ages. Study as a whole: About one barcoded beta molecule per two T cells was captured by template switching.

Study-wide results and caveats: Because donor CMV status was unknown, expanded clonotype changes were possibly confounded.

Roughly 10 milliliters was the volume of peripheral blood drawn from each donor. The sequence was collected from an older man in good health. The specimen sequenced was blood.

The CDR3 region has the DNA TGTGCCAGCAGTTTATGGGCAGGGGGTAACCACGAGCAGTACTTC. Its protein product is CASSLWAGGNHEQYF. This rearrangement joins TRBV28 to TRBJ2-7; 7 bases are shared with TRBD1. After removal of 0 bases from V and 5 bases from J, the junction contained 7 bases not matched to a gene. This CDR3 contains 15 residues. Germline assignment: CDR1 MDHEN and CDR2 SYDVKM.